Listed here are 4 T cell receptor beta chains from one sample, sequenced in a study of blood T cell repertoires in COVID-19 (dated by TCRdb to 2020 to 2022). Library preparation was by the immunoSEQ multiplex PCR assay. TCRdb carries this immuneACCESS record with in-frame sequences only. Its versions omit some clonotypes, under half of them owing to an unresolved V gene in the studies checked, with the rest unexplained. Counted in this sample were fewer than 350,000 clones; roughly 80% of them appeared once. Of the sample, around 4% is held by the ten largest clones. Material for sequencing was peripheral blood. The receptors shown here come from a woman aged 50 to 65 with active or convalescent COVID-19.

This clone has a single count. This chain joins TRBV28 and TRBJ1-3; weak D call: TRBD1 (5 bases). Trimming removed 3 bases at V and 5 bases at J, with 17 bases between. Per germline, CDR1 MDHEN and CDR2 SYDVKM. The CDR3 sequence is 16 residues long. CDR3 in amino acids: CASSFGSEGTRNTIYF. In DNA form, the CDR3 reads TGTGCCAGCAGTTTTGGATCCGAGGGGACTAGAAACACCATATATTTT.

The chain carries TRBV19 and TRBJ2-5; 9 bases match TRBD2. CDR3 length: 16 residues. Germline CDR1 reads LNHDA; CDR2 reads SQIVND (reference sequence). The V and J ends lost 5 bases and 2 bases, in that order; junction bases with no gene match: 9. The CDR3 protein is CASSLGLARFQETQYF. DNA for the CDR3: TGTGCCAGTAGTCTCGGACTAGCGCGTTTTCAAGAGACCCAGTACTTC.

CDR3 bases: TGTGCCAGTAGTAAAGGACAGCTTTACATGAACACTGAAGCTTTCTTT. It yields the protein CASSKGQLYMNTEAFF. V is TRBV19 and J is TRBJ1-1; D might be TRBD1 (6 bases). V was trimmed by 4 bases and J by 0 bases, leaving 15 bases between them. This CDR3 region has 16 residues. Germline V gene sequence: CDR1 LNHDA, CDR2 SQIVND (reference sequence). The whole variable domain, remainder taken from reference TRBV19 and TRBJ1-1, is DGGITQSPKYLFRKEGQNVTLSCEQNLNHDAMYWYRQDPGQGLRLIYYSQIVNDFQKGDIAEGYSVSREKKESFPLTVTSAQKNPTAFYLCASSKGQLYMNTEAFFGQGTRLTVV.

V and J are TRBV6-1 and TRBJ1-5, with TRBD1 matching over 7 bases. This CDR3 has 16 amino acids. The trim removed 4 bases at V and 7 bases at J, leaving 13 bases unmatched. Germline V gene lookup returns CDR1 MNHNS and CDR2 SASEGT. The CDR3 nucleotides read TGTGCCAGCAGTGTATCGGTAGGGGGCGCTAGGCAGCCCCAGCATTTT. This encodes CASSVSVGGARQPQHF.